Included here is one T cell receptor beta chain sequence, with context. The data were obtained in a study of blood T cell repertoires in COVID-19. Study details: Samples came from the United States, Italy and Spain, spanning acute and convalescent COVID-19. Sources were T cells, B-cell-depleted T cells, or PBMCs; the material itself was cDNA or gDNA.

In the authors' methods: Estimation of nucleated cell counts relied on the amplification of reference gene primers. This table comes from immunoSEQ multiplex PCR, and its TCRdb copy is limited to in-frame clones, with some not included. For V, J and clone size, that table is used; D and trimming come from the DNA. This sample has 250,000 to 300,000 clones, with over 75% found just once. The clonotype was recovered from a woman aged 55-70 years with acute or convalescent COVID-19. The source material was peripheral blood.

CDR3 residues: CASRKQGTNYGYTF. As DNA, the CDR3 is TGTGCCAGCAGGAAACAGGGGACGAACTATGGCTACACCTTC. The chain uses TRBV28 and TRBJ1-2; 7 bases align to TRBD1. Germline V gene sequence: CDR1 MDHEN, CDR2 SYDVKM. The CDR3 has 14 residues. The junction had 6 bases not matched to a gene; V was cut back by 6 bases and J by 2 bases.